One and the same sample provided the 14 T cell receptor beta chains below, sequenced in a study of technical replicates of blood from several donors. Produced via immunoSEQ multiplex PCR; TCRdb's table is partial and in-frame only. Of around 15,000 clones in the sample, 75% to 90% were seen once. The material sequenced was PBMCs. These receptors came from a human donor in good health.

The table lists this clone with a few counts. V is TRBV9 and J is TRBJ1-5, with a possible D match to TRBD1 (5 bases). Per germline, CDR1 SGDLS and CDR2 YYNGEE. Trimming took 3 bases from V and 5 from J, leaving 9 bases between them. The CDR3 sequence is 13 residues long. The chain's CDR3 is CASSAGGYQPQHF. The CDR3 DNA is TGTGCCAGCAGCGCCGGGGGGTATCAGCCCCAGCATTTT.

The gene calls are TRBV7-9 and TRBJ2-2; 9 positions agree with TRBD2. Germline CDR1 SEHNR, CDR2 FQNEAQ (reference sequence). With 1 base clipped from V and 0 bases from J, the junction kept 3 bases outside the gene matches. CDR3 size: 17 residues. DNA of the CDR3: TGTGCCAGCAGCTTAGGGGCTAGCGGGACGAACACCGGGGAGCTGTTTTTT. Amino acids: CASSLGASGTNTGELFF.

The chain couples TRBV5-1 to TRBJ2-2; 7 bases fit TRBD2. The CDR3 runs to 15 residues. Trimming took 4 bases from V and 4 from J; bases not matched to a gene: 7. The V gene's germline CDR1 is SGHRS and CDR2 YFSETQ. The CDR3 DNA reads TGCGCCAGCAGCGACGGGGCGGGAGTCACCGGGGAGCTGTTTTTT. It is translated as CASSDGAGVTGELFF.

The chain uses TRBV2 and TRBJ2-1; 14 bases match TRBD2. This CDR3 is 16 amino acids long. CDR1 and CDR2 from the germline V gene are SNHLY and FYNNEI. V lost 5 bases and J lost 8; bases outside the gene matches: 8. The CDR3 region has the DNA TGTGCCAGCAGTCTTGGACTAGCGGGAGGATTCGATGAGCAGTTCTTC. Its protein is CASSLGLAGGFDEQFF.

This clone was seen more than once but under ten times. The chain is built from TRBV5-4 and TRBJ2-3; TRBD2 might be the D (6 bases). The CDR3 consists of 12 residues. Germline CDR1 reads SGHNT; CDR2 reads YYREEE (reference sequence). Trimming took 4 bases from V and 5 from J, leaving 8 bases between them. In DNA form, the CDR3 reads TGTGCCAGCAGCGCCGGGGGAGATACGCAGTATTTT. Protein sequence: CASSAGGDTQYF.

The chain couples TRBV6-5 to TRBJ2-7; maybe TRBD1 (5 bases). V was trimmed by 1 base and J by 4 bases, leaving 14 bases between them. CDR3 size: 15 residues. Germline V gene sequence: CDR1 MNHEY, CDR2 SVGAGI. Here the CDR3 reads CASSYFWGQDYEQYF. CDR3 DNA: TGTGCCAGCAGTTACTTTTGGGGCCAGGATTACGAGCAGTACTTC.

A single count supports this clone. This chain uses TRBV7-8 with TRBJ1-1; no clear D. The CDR3 loop spans 14 amino acids. CDR1 is SGHVS and CDR2 is FQNEAQ in the germline V gene. Trimming left V 5 bases short and J 1 base short, with 11 bases between. The CDR3 DNA follows: TGTGCCAGCAGCCTCGATAGAGGGAACACTGAAGCTTTCTTT. As protein: CASSLDRGNTEAFF.

The genes are TRBV10-3 and TRBJ2-3; 14 bases fit TRBD2. The CDR3 has 16 amino acids. Germline CDR1 is ENHRY and CDR2 is SYGVKD. V trimming: 5 bases; J trimming: 7 bases; junction bases outside the gene matches: 8. The CDR3 loop is CAISPPGLAGVNTQYF. The CDR3, as DNA: TGTGCCATCAGTCCACCGGGACTAGCGGGAGTTAATACGCAGTATTTT.

The chain couples TRBV25-1 to TRBJ2-7; 10 nucleotides match TRBD1. The CDR3 spans 14 residues. Germline trimming cut 6 bases from V and 4 bases from J; bases unmatched to any gene: 6. Germline loops: CDR1 MGHDK, CDR2 SYGVNS. The CDR3 sequence is CASRTGQGLYEQYF. The CDR3 DNA follows: TGTGCCAGCAGAACGGGACAGGGGTTATACGAGCAGTACTTC.

V and J are TRBV7-2 and TRBJ2-7, with 7 bases lining up with TRBD2. CDR1 SGHTA and CDR2 FQGNSA come from the germline V gene. The V and J ends lost 5 bases and 4 bases, in that order; junction bases with no gene match: 8. The CDR3 consists of 14 residues. In DNA form, the CDR3 reads TGTGCCAGCAGCCCCACCCTAGCGGAGTACGAGCAGTACTTC. Protein sequence: CASSPTLAEYEQYF.

The chain couples TRBV27 to TRBJ2-7; D call uncertain. The length of the CDR3 is 13 residues. Trimming cost V 8 bases and J 4 bases, with 15 bases left between them. Germline V gene sequence: CDR1 MNHEY, CDR2 SMNVEV (reference sequence). The CDR3 loop is CASVQLVPYEQYF. The CDR3 DNA follows: TGTGCCAGCGTCCAGTTGGTTCCTTACGAGCAGTACTTC.

This clone is classed as medium-sized. The chain combines TRBV6-5 with TRBJ2-7, with 10 nucleotides matching TRBD2. Germline CDR1 is MNHEY and CDR2 is SVGAGI. J gave up 6 bases and V 8 bases, and 10 bases lay outside the gene matches. This CDR3 region has 14 residues. The CDR3 region is CASGHSGGLGEQYF. The CDR3 coding sequence is TGTGCCAGCGGACATAGCGGGGGGCTCGGCGAGCAGTACTTC.

The chain recombines TRBV9 with TRBJ2-3, with a tentative D call TRBD1 (6 bases). Germline V gene data show CDR1 as SGDLS and CDR2 as YYNGEE. The CDR3 has 16 amino acids. Trimming pared 0 bases from V and 1 base from J, leaving 12 bases between. DNA of the CDR3: TGTGCCAGCAGCGTAGCTGGGGGACACCGCACAGATACGCAGTATTTT. Residues: CASSVAGGHRTDTQYF.

V is TRBV27 and J is TRBJ1-4, with 7 bases matching TRBD1. After removal of 4 bases from V and 4 bases from J, the junction contained 6 bases not matched to a gene. In germline, CDR1 is MNHEY, CDR2 SMNVEV (reference sequence). This CDR3 has 15 amino acids. The CDR3 is CASSSRQGLNEKLFF. The DNA for the CDR3 is TGTGCCAGCAGTTCCCGACAGGGACTTAATGAAAAACTGTTTTTT.